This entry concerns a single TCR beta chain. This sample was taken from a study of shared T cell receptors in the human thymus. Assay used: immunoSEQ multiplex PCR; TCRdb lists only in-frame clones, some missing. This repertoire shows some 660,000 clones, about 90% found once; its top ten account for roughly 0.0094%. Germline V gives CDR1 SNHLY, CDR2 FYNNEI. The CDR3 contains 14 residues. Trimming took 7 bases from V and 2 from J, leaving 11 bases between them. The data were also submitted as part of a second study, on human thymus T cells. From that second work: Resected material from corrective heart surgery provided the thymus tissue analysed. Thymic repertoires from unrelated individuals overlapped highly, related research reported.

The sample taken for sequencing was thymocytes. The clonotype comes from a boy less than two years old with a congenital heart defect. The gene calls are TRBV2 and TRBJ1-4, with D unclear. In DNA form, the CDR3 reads TGTGCCAGCAAACCCAGTACGACTAATGAAAAACTGTTTTTT. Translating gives CASKPSTTNEKLFF.